This T cell receptor (beta chain) was captured in a study of patients and donors after allogeneic stem cell transplantation. V lost 1 base and J 5 bases, leaving 6 bases between the germline ends. Germline V gives CDR1 SGHTA, CDR2 FQGNSA. The CDR3 has 13 amino acids. This clonotype was observed at least ten times. MiXCR was run by TCRdb on the RT-PCR reads, yielding one entry per CDR3 protein. The repertoire holds around 160,000 distinct CDR3 sequences, with over 25% as singletons. This receptor was taken from a human donor who was either an allogeneic HSCT recipient or a stem cell or donor lymphocyte infusion donor (not recorded which). It is not recorded whose cells these are; they may come from a transplant donor. V is TRBV7-2 and J is TRBJ1-5; D is unclear. The sequenced material came from blood, either unsorted or a sorted T cell fraction (not recorded which). In DNA, the CDR3 is TGTGCCAGCAGCTTAGACCCTTATCAGCCCCAGCATTTT. It translates to CASSLDPYQPQHF.